The 30 T cell receptor beta chains given below trace back to one sample, sequenced in a study of identical twins. TCRdb reprocessed the 5' RACE reads with MiXCR, giving one entry per CDR3 protein. The data contain about 340,000 distinct CDR3 sequences, 7% to 9.5% of them singletons. Material: naive T cells sorted from blood. These receptors came from a woman between 50 and 59 years old in good health.

Worth noting for this clonotype: Germline and junction disagree at one end, which may indicate a read error. The CDR3 spells CAISPHMGQYELYF. DNA for the CDR3: TGTGCCATCAGTCCCCATATGGGACAGTATGAGCTGTACTTC. The J gene is TRBJ2-7, the V gene TRBV10-3; TRBD1 matches at 7 bases. This CDR3 has 14 residues. Germline loops: CDR1 ENHRY, CDR2 SYGVKD.

This clonotype was observed a few times. The chain couples TRBV4-2 to TRBJ2-7, with D possibly being TRBD1 or TRBD2 (5 bases each). Germline lookup yields CDR1 LGHNA and CDR2 YNFKEQ. Deletions cut 0 bases from V and 2 bases from J, with 11 bases between. CDR3 length equals 15 residues. The CDR3 nucleotides are TGTGCCAGCAGCCAAGAGAGACCGGGGCCCTACGAGCAGTACTTC. Translated: CASSQERPGPYEQYF.

This clonotype was counted only a few times. The J gene is TRBJ1-1, the V gene TRBV12-3 or TRBV12-4; D is perhaps TRBD1 (6 bases). CDR3 length equals 14 residues. Trimming took off 2 bases at V and 6 bases at J, with 13 bases between the two ends. CDR3 sequence (DNA): TGTGCCAGCAGTTTAATCGCAGGGGCCCCTGAAGCTTTCTTT. Protein: CASSLIAGAPEAFF.

This clonotype has ten or more counts. The chain joins TRBV5-1 to TRBJ2-3; TRBD2 aligns across 9 bases. CDR3 length equals 16 residues. The V segment lost 3 bases and the J segment 2 bases; nucleotides outside the gene matches: 7. The germline V gene has CDR1 SGHRS and CDR2 YFSETQ. The CDR3 loop is CASSYGLAISTDTQYF. The CDR3 DNA follows: TGCGCCAGCAGCTACGGACTAGCGATTTCCACAGATACGCAGTATTTT. Supplemented by reference TRBV5-1 and TRBJ2-3, the full variable domain reads KAGVTQTPRYLIKTRGQQVTLSCSPISGHRSVSWYQQTPGQGLQFLFEYFSETQRNKGNFPGRFSGRQFSNSRSEMNVSTLELGDSALYLCASSYGLAISTDTQYFGPGTRLTVL.

V and J are TRBV7-8 and TRBJ2-3, with a tentative D call TRBD2 (6 bases). The CDR3 contains 17 residues. Between the trimmed V and J ends, which lost 2 bases and 2 bases, there was a span of 17 bases. The germline gives CDR1 SGHVS, CDR2 FQNEAQ. The CDR3 region is CASSLSSGTSFTDTQYF. In DNA form, the CDR3 reads TGTGCCAGCAGCTTATCTTCCGGGACTTCGTTCACAGATACGCAGTATTTT.

This clonotype was found many times. The genes are TRBV5-1 and TRBJ2-1; TRBD2 matches 15 bases. V was clipped by 0 bases and J by 7 bases; unmatched bases: 5. The germline CDR1 and CDR2 sequences are SGHRS and YFSETQ. The CDR3 length is 17 residues. As DNA, the CDR3 is TGCGCCAGCAGCTTGGGGGGACTAGCGGGAGGAGAAAATGAGCAGTTCTTC. This sequence encodes CASSLGGLAGGENEQFF.

This clonotype was observed at least ten times. The chain joins TRBV24-1 to TRBJ2-1; TRBD2 aligns across 9 bases. The CDR3 has 16 amino acids. CDR1 KGHDR and CDR2 SFDVKD come from the germline V gene. V shed 3 bases, J shed 7 bases, and the junction held 9 bases outside the gene matches. CDR3 in DNA: TGTGCCACCAGTGATCCCGTAGCGGGAGCGGGGAATGAGCAGTTCTTC. Its protein is CATSDPVAGAGNEQFF.

This clonotype was observed at least ten times. CDR3 protein: CASGFRSDTQYF. The CDR3 region has the DNA TGTGCTAGTGGTTTCCGCTCGGATACGCAGTATTTT. V and J are TRBV12-5 and TRBJ2-3; D is unresolved. V was shortened by 3 bases and J by 6 bases, with 7 bases between the two germline ends. The length of the CDR3 is 12 residues. The germline CDR1 and CDR2 sequences are LGHNT and FRNRAP.

This clonotype was detected only a few times. The chain combines TRBV25-1 with TRBJ1-4; the D is unclear. The germline V and J ends were trimmed by 5 bases and 10 bases, with 8 bases remaining between them. Germline assignment: CDR1 MGHDK and CDR2 SYGVNS. This CDR3 is 11 amino acids long. The CDR3 here is CASSRGGKLFF. The DNA of the CDR3 is TGTGCCAGCAGTCGGGGAGGAAAACTGTTTTTT. Full variable domain (rest looked up from reference TRBV25-1 and TRBJ1-4): EADIYQTPRYLVIGTGKKITLECSQTMGHDKMYWYQQDPGMELHLIHYSYGVNSTEKGDLSSESTVSRIRTEHFPLTLESARPSHTSQYLCASSRGGKLFFGSGTQLSVL.

The rearrangement joins TRBV29-1 to TRBJ1-1, with a weak D call TRBD1 (5 bases). The CDR3 contains 14 residues. V was trimmed by 3 bases and J by 4 bases, leaving 15 bases between them. Germline V gives CDR1 SQVTM, CDR2 ANQGSEA. The CDR3 nucleotides read TGCAGCGTTGATACTTCGGGGGTCAGCACTGAAGCTTTCTTT. The encoded protein is CSVDTSGVSTEAFF. Complete variable domain (other parts from reference TRBV29-1 and TRBJ1-1): SAVISQKPSRDICQRGTSLTIQCQVDSQVTMMFWYRQQPGQSLTLIATANQGSEATYESGFVIDKFPISRPNLTFSTLTVSNMSPEDSSIYLCSVDTSGVSTEAFFGQGTRLTVV.

This chain uses TRBV5-1 with TRBJ2-3; possible D gene TRBD1, 6 bases. Germline V gene data show CDR1 as SGHRS and CDR2 as YFSETQ. The ends were cut back, 4 bases at V and 2 bases at J, with 14 bases in the middle. This CDR3 is 15 amino acids long. As DNA, the CDR3 is TGCGCCAGCAGCCGGCTACGGGACAACACAGATACGCAGTATTTT. Residues: CASSRLRDNTDTQYF.

In this sample, this clonotype turned up many times. This rearrangement joins TRBV4-1 to TRBJ2-1; no reliable D call. The CDR3 spans 13 residues. V shed 0 bases and J shed 5 bases, with 5 bases lying between them. Germline V gives CDR1 MGHRA, CDR2 YSYEKL. CDR3 DNA sequence: TGCGCCAGCAGCCAAGATTTCAACAATGAGCAGTTCTTC. Encoded protein: CASSQDFNNEQFF.

This chain connects TRBV20-1 to TRBJ2-7; 10 bases are shared with TRBD2. The CDR3 runs to 16 residues. V gave up 0 bases and J gave up 0 bases; unmatched junction bases: 5. Per the germline V gene, CDR1 is DFQATT and CDR2 is SNEGSKA (reference sequence). CDR3 protein: CSARDILAGTSYEQYF. In nucleotides, the CDR3 is TGCAGTGCTAGAGATATACTAGCGGGGACCTCCTACGAGCAGTACTTC.

This clonotype has a handful of counts. The chain recombines TRBV29-1 with TRBJ1-3; perhaps TRBD1 as D (6 bases). Germline loops: CDR1 SQVTM, CDR2 ANQGSEA. Trimming took 1 base from V and 3 from J, leaving 13 bases between them. The CDR3 runs 15 residues. CDR3 DNA: TGCAGCGTTGAAGGCCCCGGGGGGCATGGAAACACCATATATTTT. Residues: CSVEGPGGHGNTIYF.

The genes are TRBV5-1 and TRBJ2-7; D unclear. CDR1 is SGHRS and CDR2 is YFSETQ in the germline V gene. The CDR3 has 13 amino acids. The V gene lost 0 bases and the J gene lost 5 bases, with 9 bases spanning the gap. The CDR3 protein is CASSLALPDEQYF. In nucleotides, the CDR3 is TGCGCCAGCAGCTTGGCTTTACCCGACGAGCAGTACTTC.

This clonotype was picked up a small number of times. The V and J genes are TRBV5-1 and TRBJ2-2, with 7 bases that match TRBD1. The CDR3 extends over 14 amino acids. V was pared by 4 bases and J by 5 bases, with 5 bases of the junction left unmatched. Germline assignment: CDR1 SGHRS and CDR2 YFSETQ. CDR3 region: CASSRDRETGELFF. CDR3 in DNA: TGCGCCAGCAGCCGTGACAGGGAAACCGGGGAGCTGTTTTTT.

This rearrangement joins TRBV29-1 to TRBJ2-5; D remains ambiguous. Germline V gives CDR1 SQVTM, CDR2 ANQGSEA. This CDR3 has 11 residues. Trimming took 7 bases from V and 5 from J, leaving 11 bases between them. The CDR3 loop reads CSAGPRETQYF. The CDR3 region has the DNA TGCAGCGCCGGACCGCGGGAGACCCAGTACTTC.

The chain employs TRBV20-1 and TRBJ2-7; no clear D gene. Germline values: CDR1 DFQATT, CDR2 SNEGSKA (reference sequence). Trimming removed 3 bases at V and 2 bases at J, with 11 bases between. This CDR3 region has 13 residues. The CDR3 coding sequence is TGCAGTGCTAGCGACCCCCCGGCCTACGAGCAGTACTTC. It is translated as CSASDPPAYEQYF.

This clonotype was counted between two and nine times. The rearrangement uses TRBV9 and TRBJ2-2, with D unclear. This CDR3 is 12 amino acids long. CDR1 and CDR2 from the germline V gene are SGDLS and YYNGEE. Deletions cut 0 bases from V and 6 bases from J, with 3 bases between. This CDR3 is CASSVDAGELFF. In nucleotides, the CDR3 is TGTGCCAGCAGCGTAGATGCCGGGGAGCTGTTTTTT.

J is TRBJ1-1 and V is TRBV4-1; tentative D call: TRBD1 (5 bases). The CDR3 totals 15 residues. With 5 bases removed from V and 5 bases from J, the gap between germline ends came to 18 bases. The germline CDR1 and CDR2 sequences are MGHRA and YSYEKL. CDR3 amino acids: CASSSRGLGRTEAFF. The CDR3 DNA reads TGCGCCAGCAGCTCTAGGGGCTTGGGTCGGACTGAAGCTTTCTTT.

The CDR3 sequence is CASSLGNRVFYEQYF. The CDR3 nucleotides are TGCGCCAGCAGCTTAGGAAACAGAGTCTTCTACGAGCAGTACTTC. This rearrangement joins TRBV5-1 to TRBJ2-7; D unclear. This CDR3 is built from 15 residues. With 2 bases removed from V and 3 bases from J, the gap between germline ends came to 15 bases. Germline V gene data show CDR1 as SGHRS and CDR2 as YFSETQ.

There are a few counts of this clonotype. J is TRBJ1-2 and V is TRBV10-3; 10 bases are a match to TRBD1. V gave up 4 bases and J gave up 6 bases; unmatched junction bases: 8. Per the germline V gene, CDR1 is ENHRY and CDR2 is SYGVKD. The CDR3 totals 15 residues. The CDR3, as DNA: TGTGCCATCAGTGTCCGGGACAGGGGTGGCGATGGCTACACCTTC. Translating gives CAISVRDRGGDGYTF.

There are a few counts of this clonotype. The genes are TRBV20-1 and TRBJ1-1; TRBD1 might be the D (6 bases). The germline V gene has CDR1 DFQATT and CDR2 SNEGSKA (reference sequence). V shed 6 bases and J shed 6 bases, with 11 bases lying between them. The CDR3 is made up of 11 amino acids. This CDR3 is CSAGSGAEAFF. The CDR3 coding sequence is TGCAGTGCAGGTTCAGGGGCTGAAGCTTTCTTT.

This clonotype has at least ten counts. The chain employs TRBV9 and TRBJ2-5, with TRBD2 identical over 10 bases. CDR3 length equals 14 residues. CDR1 is SGDLS and CDR2 is YYNGEE in the germline V gene. J gave up 8 bases and V 2 bases, and 6 bases lay outside the gene matches. The CDR3 DNA reads as TGTGCCAGCAGCGTGTCCAGCGGGGGGGAAACCCAGTACTTC. The encoded protein is CASSVSSGGETQYF. Full variable domain (remainder filled in from reference TRBV9 and TRBJ2-5): DSGVTQTPKHLITATGQRVTLRCSPRSGDLSVYWYQQSLDQGLQFLIQYYNGEERAKGNILERFSAQQFPDLHSELNLSSLELGDSALYFCASSVSSGGETQYFGPGTRLLVL.

The CDR3, as DNA: TGCGCCAGCAGCTTTACTAACGGACCTAGCACAGATACGCAGTATTTT. Translation gives CASSFTNGPSTDTQYF. The chain joins TRBV5-1 to TRBJ2-3; D unclear. The germline V gene has CDR1 SGHRS and CDR2 YFSETQ. This CDR3 has 16 residues. V was cut by 2 bases and J by 0 bases, with 13 bases left in between.

This clonotype appeared a few times. The rearrangement links TRBV6-1 to TRBJ2-7; tentatively, D is TRBD2 (5 bases). Trimming removed 4 bases at V and 0 bases at J, with 10 bases between. The CDR3 is 14 residues long. From germline, CDR1 is MNHNS and CDR2 SASEGT. The CDR3, as DNA: TGTGCCAGCAGTGCGCGGGTTAGCTCCTACGAGCAGTACGTC. Its translation is CASSARVSSYEQYV.

There are many counts of this clonotype. This chain uses TRBV12-3 or TRBV12-4 with TRBJ2-7; 9 bases are shared with TRBD1. V was pared by 6 bases and J by 9 bases, with 9 bases of the junction left unmatched. This CDR3 is built from 13 residues. The CDR3 region is CASRETGQGVQYF. In DNA form, the CDR3 reads TGTGCCAGCAGAGAGACGGGACAGGGAGTGCAGTACTTC.

The chain combines TRBV7-9 with TRBJ2-1; 14 positions agree with TRBD2. V shed 2 bases, J shed 6 bases, and the junction held 6 bases outside the gene matches. Germline V CDR1 and CDR2: SEHNR, FQNEAQ (reference sequence). The CDR3 sequence is 17 residues long. The CDR3: CASSLIPGLAGVNEQFF. In nucleotides, the CDR3 is TGTGCCAGCAGCTTAATACCGGGACTAGCGGGAGTCAATGAGCAGTTCTTC.

This chain uses TRBV7-6 with TRBJ2-1; 9 bases line up with TRBD2. The CDR3 covers 18 residues. Losses at the gene ends were 0 bases for V and 7 bases for J; bases not matched to a gene: 13. Germline V CDR1 and CDR2: SGHVS, FNYEAQ. The CDR3 DNA is TGTGCCAGCAGCTTAGCGGGTTGGACAGAGCGGGAGGATAATGAGCAGTTCTTC. Translated, it gives CASSLAGWTEREDNEQFF. Based on the CDR3 plus reference TRBV7-6 and TRBJ2-1, the full variable domain is GAGVSQSPRYKVTKRGQDVALRCDPISGHVSLYWYRQALGQGPEFLTYFNYEAQQDKSGLPNDRFSAERPEGSISTLTIQRTEQRDSAMYRCASSLAGWTEREDNEQFFGPGTRLTVL.

This clonotype was recorded at least ten times. The chain uses TRBV20-1 and TRBJ2-3, with D maybe TRBD2 (6 bases). The CDR3 is 13 residues long. Germline CDR1 reads DFQATT; CDR2 reads SNEGSKA (reference sequence). V gave up 3 bases and J gave up 0 bases, with 7 bases separating them. The CDR3 sequence: CSARRGSTDTQYF. The CDR3 nucleotides read TGCAGTGCTAGGCGGGGTAGCACAGATACGCAGTATTTT.